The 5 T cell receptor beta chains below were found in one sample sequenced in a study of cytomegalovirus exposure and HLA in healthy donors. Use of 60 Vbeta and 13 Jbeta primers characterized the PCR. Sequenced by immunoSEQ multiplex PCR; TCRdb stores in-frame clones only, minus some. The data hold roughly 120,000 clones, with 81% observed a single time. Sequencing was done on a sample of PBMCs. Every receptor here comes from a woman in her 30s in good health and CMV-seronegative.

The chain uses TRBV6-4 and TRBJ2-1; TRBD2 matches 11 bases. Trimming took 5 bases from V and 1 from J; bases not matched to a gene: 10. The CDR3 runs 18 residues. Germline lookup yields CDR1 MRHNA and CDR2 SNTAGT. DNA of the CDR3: TGTGCCAGCAGTTCCCTCGGACTAGCGGGCCCATCCTACAATGAGCAGTTCTTC. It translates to CASSSLGLAGPSYNEQFF.

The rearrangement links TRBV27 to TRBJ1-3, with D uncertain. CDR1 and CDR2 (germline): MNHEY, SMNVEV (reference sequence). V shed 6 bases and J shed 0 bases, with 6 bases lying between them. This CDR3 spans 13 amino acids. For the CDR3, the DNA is TGTGCCAGCAGACGGGACTCTGGAAACACCATATATTTT. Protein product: CASRRDSGNTIYF.

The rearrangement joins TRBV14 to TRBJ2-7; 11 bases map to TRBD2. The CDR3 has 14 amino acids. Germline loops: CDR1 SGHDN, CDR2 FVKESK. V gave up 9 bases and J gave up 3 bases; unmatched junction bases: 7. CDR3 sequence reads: CASRLAGTGYEQYF. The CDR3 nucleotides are TGTGCCAGTAGACTAGCGGGAACAGGCTACGAGCAGTACTTC.

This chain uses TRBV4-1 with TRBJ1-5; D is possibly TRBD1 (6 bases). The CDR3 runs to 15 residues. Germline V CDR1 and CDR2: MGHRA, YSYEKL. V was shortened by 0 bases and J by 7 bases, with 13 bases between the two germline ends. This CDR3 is CASSQDSHRDQPQHF. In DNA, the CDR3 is TGCGCCAGCAGCCAAGATAGCCACAGGGACCAGCCCCAGCATTTT.

CDR3 in amino acids: CASSLPPVGTGGRMGYTF. The CDR3 nucleotides are TGTGCCAGCAGCTTACCCCCCGTAGGGACAGGGGGCAGAATGGGCTACACCTTC. The rearrangement uses TRBV7-9 and TRBJ1-2; TRBD1 matches at 12 bases. Looked up from germline, CDR1 is SEHNR and CDR2 is FQNEAQ (reference sequence). V was pared by 2 bases and J by 8 bases, with 15 bases of the junction left unmatched. The CDR3 is made up of 18 amino acids.